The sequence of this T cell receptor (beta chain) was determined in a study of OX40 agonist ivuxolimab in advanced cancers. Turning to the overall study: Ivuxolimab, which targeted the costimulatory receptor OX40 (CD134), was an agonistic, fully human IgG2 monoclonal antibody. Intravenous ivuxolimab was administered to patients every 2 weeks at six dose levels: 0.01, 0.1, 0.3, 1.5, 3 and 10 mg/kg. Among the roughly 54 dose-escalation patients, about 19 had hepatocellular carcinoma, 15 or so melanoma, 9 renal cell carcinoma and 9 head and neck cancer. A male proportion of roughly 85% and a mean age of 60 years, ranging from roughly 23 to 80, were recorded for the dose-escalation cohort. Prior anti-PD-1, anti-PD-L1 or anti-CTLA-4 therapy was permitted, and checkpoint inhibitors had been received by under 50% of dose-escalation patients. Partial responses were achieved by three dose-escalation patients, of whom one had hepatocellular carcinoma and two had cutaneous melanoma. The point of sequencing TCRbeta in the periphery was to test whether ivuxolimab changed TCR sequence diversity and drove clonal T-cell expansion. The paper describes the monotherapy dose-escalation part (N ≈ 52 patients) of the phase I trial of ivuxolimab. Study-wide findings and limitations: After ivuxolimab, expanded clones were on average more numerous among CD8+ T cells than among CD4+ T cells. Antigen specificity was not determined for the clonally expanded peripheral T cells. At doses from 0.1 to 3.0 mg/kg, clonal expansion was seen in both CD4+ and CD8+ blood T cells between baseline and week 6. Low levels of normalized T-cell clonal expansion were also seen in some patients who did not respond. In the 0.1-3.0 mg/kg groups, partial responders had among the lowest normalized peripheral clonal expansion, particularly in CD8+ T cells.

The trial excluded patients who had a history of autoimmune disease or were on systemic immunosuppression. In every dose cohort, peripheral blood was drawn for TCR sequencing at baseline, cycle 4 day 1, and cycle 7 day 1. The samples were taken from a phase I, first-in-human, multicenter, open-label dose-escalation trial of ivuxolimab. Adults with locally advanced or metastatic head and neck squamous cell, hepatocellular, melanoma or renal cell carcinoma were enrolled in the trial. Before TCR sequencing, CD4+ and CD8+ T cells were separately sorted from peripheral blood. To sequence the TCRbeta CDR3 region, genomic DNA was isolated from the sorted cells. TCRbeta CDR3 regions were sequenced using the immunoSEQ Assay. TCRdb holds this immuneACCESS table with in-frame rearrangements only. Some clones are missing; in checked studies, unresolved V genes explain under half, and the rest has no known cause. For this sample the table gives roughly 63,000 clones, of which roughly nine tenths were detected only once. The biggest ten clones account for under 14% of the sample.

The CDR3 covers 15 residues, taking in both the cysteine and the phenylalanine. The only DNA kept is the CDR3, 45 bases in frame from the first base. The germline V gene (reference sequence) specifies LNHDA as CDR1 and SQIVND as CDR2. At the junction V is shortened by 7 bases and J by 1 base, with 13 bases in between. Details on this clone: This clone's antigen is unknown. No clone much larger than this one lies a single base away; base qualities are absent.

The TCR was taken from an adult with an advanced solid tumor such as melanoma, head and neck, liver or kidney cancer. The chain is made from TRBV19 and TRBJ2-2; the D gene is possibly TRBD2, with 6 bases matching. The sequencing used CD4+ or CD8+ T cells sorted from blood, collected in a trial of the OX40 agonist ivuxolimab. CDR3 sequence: CASKSGLLNTGELFF. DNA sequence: TGTGCCAGTAAGTCGGGACTCCTGAACACCGGGGAGCTGTTTTTT.